This section outlines one TCR beta chain sequence together with its context. Its antigen is not known. This record comes from a study of PD-L1 blockade in urothelial cancer. Study overall: Atezolizumab 1,200 mg was given intravenously every 3 weeks, starting 2014. Study-level findings and limits: By 3 weeks, tumor-associated blood clones had expanded more in durable-benefit patients.

Each PCR reaction had synthetic TCR analog templates spiked into it. Here immunoSEQ multiplex PCR was the method, and the copy in TCRdb shows in-frame clones only, minus some. Of some 44,000 clones detected, around 82% appear once; the ten largest clones hold 15% to 20%. The time point here: pretreatment peripheral blood. Individual patients had between 1 and 8 samples, taken pretreatment and on-treatment. This CDR3 is 16 amino acids long. Germline values: CDR1 MNHEY, CDR2 SMNVEV (reference sequence). The V segment lost 1 base and the J segment 8 bases; nucleotides outside the gene matches: 11. The genes are TRBV27 and TRBJ2-1, with 7 bases matching TRBD2. This TCR was sampled from a man between 60 and 75 years old with urothelial cancer. The starting material was PBMCs, obtained around atezolizumab (anti-PD-L1) treatment. The CDR3 protein is CASSLLGGGIGDEQFF. The DNA of the CDR3 is TGTGCCAGCAGTTTATTGGGGGGAGGGATCGGCGATGAGCAGTTCTTC.